The T cell receptor (beta chain) described here comes from a study of T cells in Graves' hyperthyroidism and ophthalmopathy. Study in general: Once the initial diagnosis was made, peripheral blood was obtained before any treatment. Study-wide results and caveats: Ophthalmopathy stood apart from stable hyperthyroidism in a 13 V-J model. The model made its ophthalmopathy prediction, and onset followed a median around 6.9 months later. Most expanded thyroid clonotypes above 0.001 also appeared in blood.

The CDR3 is 15 amino acids. CDR1 is MGHRA and CDR2 is YSYEKL in the germline V gene. Turning to this clonotype: Its antigen is not identified. Possible read error: a much larger clone is one base away.

Researchers amplified the TCR beta CDR3 regions from RNA transcripts. A first-round RT-PCR of the TCR CDR3 used the HTBI primer set. TCRdb called the multiplex PCR reads again in MiXCR, with one record for every CDR3 protein. The table lists fewer than 650,000 distinct CDR3 sequences, roughly 15% of them singletons. This receptor was taken from a woman aged 35 to 49 with Graves' ophthalmopathy. The chain links TRBV4-1 to TRBJ1-5; no clear D gene. Sequencing was carried out using blood. The CDR3 reads CSSSQETASGQPQHF. Written as DNA, the CDR3 is TGCTCCAGCAGCCAAGAAACGGCATCTGGTCAGCCCCAGCATTTT.